The present T cell receptor beta chain was sequenced within a study of blood T cell repertoires in COVID-19. Study details: T cells, B-cell-depleted T cells, or PBMCs provided the cDNA or gDNA that served as material.

TCRdb's table, derived via immunoSEQ multiplex PCR, lists solely in-frame clones and lacks some. The sample carries approximately 94,000 clones, about 79% recorded once. V dropped 0 bases and J dropped 11 bases, with 7 bases sitting between them. CDR3 length equals 11 residues. The V and J genes are TRBV12-3 or TRBV12-4 and TRBJ2-5, with D possibly being TRBD2 (5 bases). Sequencing input: peripheral blood. This sequence was found in a man aged 60 to 75 with acute or convalescent COVID-19. The CDR3 DNA is TGTGCCAGCAGTTTAGCGAGGGCTCAGTACTTC. This translates into CASSLARAQYF.